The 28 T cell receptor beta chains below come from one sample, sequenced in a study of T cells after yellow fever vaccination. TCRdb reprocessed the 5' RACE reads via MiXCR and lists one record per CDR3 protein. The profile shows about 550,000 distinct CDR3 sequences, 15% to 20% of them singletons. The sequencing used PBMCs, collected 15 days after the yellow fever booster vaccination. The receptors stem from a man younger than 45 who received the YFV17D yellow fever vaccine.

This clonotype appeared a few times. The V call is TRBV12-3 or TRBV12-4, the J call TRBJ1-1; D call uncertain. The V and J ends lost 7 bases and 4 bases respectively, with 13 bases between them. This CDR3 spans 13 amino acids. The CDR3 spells CASTPGFPTEAFF. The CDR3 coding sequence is TGTGCCAGCACCCCCGGTTTCCCCACTGAAGCTTTCTTT.

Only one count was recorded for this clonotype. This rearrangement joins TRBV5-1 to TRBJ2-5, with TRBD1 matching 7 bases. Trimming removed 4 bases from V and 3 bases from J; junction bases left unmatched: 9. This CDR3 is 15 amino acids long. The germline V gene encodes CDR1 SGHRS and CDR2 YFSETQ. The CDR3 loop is CASSHNRGEEETQYF. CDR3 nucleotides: TGCGCCAGCAGCCACAACAGGGGCGAAGAAGAGACCCAGTACTTC.

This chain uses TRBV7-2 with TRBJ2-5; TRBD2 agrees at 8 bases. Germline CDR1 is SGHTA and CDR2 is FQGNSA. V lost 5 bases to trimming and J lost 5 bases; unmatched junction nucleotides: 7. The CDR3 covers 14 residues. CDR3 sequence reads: CASSRPAGGETQYF. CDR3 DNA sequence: TGTGCCAGCAGCCGACCGGCGGGAGGCGAGACCCAGTACTTC.

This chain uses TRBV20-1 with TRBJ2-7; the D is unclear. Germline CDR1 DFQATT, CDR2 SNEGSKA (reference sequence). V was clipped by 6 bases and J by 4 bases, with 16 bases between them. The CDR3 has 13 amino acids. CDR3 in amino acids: CSARDFLGYEQYF. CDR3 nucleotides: TGCAGTGCAAGGGATTTTCTAGGGTACGAGCAGTACTTC.

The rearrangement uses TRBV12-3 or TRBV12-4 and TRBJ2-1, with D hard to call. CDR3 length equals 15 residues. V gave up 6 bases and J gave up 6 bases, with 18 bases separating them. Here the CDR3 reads CASSPRLVLGNEQFF. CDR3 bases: TGTGCCAGCAGCCCCCGGTTGGTCTTGGGCAATGAGCAGTTCTTC.

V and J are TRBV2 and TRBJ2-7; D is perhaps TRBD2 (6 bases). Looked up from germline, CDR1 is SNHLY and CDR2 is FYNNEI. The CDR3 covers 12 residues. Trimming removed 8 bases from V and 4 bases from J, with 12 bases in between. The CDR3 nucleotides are TGTGCCAGCGGCAGGGAGGAATACGAGCAGTACTTC. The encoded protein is CASGREEYEQYF.

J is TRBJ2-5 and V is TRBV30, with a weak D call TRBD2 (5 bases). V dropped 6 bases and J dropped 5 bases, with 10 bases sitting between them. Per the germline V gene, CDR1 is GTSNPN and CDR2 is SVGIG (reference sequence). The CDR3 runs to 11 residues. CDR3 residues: CACRLLETQYF. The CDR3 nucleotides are TGTGCCTGTCGACTACTTGAGACCCAGTACTTC.

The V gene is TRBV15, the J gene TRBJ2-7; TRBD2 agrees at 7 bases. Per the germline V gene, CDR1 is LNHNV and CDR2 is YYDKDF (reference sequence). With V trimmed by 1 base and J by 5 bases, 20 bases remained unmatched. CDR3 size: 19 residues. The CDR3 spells CATSRALRGLERDRHEQYF. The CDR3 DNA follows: TGTGCCACCAGCAGAGCTTTGCGGGGACTGGAGCGGGATAGACACGAGCAGTACTTC.

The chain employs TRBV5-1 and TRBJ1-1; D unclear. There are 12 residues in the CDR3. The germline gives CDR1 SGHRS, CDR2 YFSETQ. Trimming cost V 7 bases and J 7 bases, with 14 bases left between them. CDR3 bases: TGCGCCAGCGGCTACCCGTCGCATGAAGCTTTCTTT. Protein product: CASGYPSHEAFF.

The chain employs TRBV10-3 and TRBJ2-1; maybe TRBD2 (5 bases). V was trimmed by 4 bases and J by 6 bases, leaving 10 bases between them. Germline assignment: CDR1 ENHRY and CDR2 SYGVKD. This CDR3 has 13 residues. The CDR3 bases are TGTGCCATCAGTGGAGGGAGCGGCAATGAGCAGTTCTTC. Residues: CAISGGSGNEQFF.

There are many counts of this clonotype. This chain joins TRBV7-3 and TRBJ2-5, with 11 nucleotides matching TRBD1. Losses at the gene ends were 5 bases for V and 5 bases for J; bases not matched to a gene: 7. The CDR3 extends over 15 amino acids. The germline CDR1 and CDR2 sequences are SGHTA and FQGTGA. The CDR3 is CASSPTGTGGETQYF. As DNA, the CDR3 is TGTGCCAGCAGCCCGACCGGGACAGGGGGGGAGACCCAGTACTTC.

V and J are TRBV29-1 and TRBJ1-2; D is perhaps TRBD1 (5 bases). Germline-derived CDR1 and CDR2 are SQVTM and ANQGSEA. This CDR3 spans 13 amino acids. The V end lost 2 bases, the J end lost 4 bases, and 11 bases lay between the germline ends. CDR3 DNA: TGCAGCGTTGAATTTTCAGGGTTCTATGGCTACACCTTC. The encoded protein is CSVEFSGFYGYTF.

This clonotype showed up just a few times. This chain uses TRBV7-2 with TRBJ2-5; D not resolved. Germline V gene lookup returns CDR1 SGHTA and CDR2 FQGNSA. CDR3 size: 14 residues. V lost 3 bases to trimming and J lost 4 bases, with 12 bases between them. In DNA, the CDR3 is TGTGCCAGCAGCTTTGGGCGCCTCGGAGAGACCCAGTACTTC. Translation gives CASSFGRLGETQYF.

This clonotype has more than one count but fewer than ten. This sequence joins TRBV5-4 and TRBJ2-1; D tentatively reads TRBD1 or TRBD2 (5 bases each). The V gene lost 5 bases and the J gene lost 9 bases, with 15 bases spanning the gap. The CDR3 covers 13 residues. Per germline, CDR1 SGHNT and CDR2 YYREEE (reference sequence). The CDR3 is CASRVGWDGEQFF. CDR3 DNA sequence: TGTGCCAGCAGGGTGGGGTGGGACGGTGAGCAGTTCTTC.

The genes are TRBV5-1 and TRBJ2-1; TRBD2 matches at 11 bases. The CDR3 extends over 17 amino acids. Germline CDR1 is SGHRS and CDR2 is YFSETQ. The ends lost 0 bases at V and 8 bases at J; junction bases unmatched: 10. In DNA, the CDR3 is TGCGCCAGCAGCTTGGTGACTAGCGGGGCCCTAATTGATGAGCAGTTCTTC. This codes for CASSLVTSGALIDEQFF.

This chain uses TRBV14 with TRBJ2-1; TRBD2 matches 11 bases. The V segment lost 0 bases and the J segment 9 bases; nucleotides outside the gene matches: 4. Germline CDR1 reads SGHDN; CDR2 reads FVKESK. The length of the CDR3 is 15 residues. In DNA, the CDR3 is TGTGCCAGCAGCCAAGATGCCCTAGCGGGAGGTGAGCAGTTCTTC. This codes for CASSQDALAGGEQFF.

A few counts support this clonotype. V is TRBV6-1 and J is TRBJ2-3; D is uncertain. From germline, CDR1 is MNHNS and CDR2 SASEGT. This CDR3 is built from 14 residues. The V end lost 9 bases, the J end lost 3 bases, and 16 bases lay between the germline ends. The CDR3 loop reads CASKRPGPTDTQYF. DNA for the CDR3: TGTGCCAGTAAGCGCCCCGGGCCGACAGATACGCAGTATTTT.

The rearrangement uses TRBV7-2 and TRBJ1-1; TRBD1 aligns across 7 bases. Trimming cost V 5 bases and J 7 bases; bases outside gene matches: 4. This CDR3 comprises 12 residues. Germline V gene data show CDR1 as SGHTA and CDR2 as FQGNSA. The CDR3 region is CASSPGGGEAFF. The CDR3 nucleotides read TGTGCCAGCAGCCCAGGGGGGGGTGAAGCTTTCTTT.

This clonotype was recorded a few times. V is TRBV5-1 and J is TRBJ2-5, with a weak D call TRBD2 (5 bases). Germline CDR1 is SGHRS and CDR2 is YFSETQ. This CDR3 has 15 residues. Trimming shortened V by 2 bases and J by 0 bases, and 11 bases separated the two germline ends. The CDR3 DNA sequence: TGCGCCAGCAGCTTCTCACCAGCGGACCAAGAGACCCAGTACTTC. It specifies CASSFSPADQETQYF.

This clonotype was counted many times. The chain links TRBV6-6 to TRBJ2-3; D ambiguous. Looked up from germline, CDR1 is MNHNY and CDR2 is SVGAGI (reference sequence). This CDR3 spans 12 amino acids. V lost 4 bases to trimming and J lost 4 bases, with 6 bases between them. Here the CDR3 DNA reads TGTGCCAGCAGTTCTAATTCAGATACGCAGTATTTT. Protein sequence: CASSSNSDTQYF.

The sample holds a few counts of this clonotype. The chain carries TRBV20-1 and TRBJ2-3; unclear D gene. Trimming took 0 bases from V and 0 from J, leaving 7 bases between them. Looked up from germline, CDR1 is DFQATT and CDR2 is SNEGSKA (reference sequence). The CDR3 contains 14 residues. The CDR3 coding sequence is TGCAGTGCTAGAGACAGGTCTAGCACAGATACGCAGTATTTT. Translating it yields CSARDRSSTDTQYF.

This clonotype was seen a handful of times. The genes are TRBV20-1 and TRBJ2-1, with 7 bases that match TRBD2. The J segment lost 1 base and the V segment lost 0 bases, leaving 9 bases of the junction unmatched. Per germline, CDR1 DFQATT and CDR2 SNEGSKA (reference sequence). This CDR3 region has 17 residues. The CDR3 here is CSARDSSGLESYNEQFF. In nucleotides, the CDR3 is TGCAGTGCTAGAGATAGCTCCGGACTAGAGTCCTACAATGAGCAGTTCTTC.

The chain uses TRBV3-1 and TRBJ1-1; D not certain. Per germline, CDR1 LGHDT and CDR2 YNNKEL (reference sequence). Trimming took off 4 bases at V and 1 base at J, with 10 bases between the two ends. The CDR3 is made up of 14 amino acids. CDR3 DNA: TGTGCCAGCAGCCCTTGGACGGAGAACACTGAAGCTTTCTTT. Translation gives CASSPWTENTEAFF.

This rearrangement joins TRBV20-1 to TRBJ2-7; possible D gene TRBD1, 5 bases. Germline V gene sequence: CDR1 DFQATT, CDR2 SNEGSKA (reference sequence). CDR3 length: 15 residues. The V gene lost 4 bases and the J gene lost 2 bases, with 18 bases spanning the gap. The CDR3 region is CSANILGLETYEQYF. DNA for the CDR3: TGCAGTGCTAATATTCTGGGGCTGGAGACCTACGAGCAGTACTTC.

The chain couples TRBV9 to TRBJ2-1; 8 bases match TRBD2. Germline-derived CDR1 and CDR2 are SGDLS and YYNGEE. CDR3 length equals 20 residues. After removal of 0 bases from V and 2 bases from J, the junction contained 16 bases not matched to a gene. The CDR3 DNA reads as TGTGCCAGCAGCGTAGCTACGGGAGGGGCTAGCGGTACTACCTACAATGAGCAGTTCTTC. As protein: CASSVATGGASGTTYNEQFF.

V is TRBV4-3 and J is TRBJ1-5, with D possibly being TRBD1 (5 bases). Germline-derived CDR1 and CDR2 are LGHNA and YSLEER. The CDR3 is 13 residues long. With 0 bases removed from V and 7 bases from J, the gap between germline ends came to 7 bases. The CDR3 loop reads CASSQDGDQPQHF. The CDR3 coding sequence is TGCGCCAGCAGCCAAGATGGGGACCAGCCCCAGCATTTT.

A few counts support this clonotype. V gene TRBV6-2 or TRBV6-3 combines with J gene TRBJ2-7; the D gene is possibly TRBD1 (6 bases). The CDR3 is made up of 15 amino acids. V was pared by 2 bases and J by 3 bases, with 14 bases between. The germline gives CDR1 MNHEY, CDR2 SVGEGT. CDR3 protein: CASSYGQPFLYEQYF. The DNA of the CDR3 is TGTGCCAGCAGTTACGGACAGCCCTTCCTCTACGAGCAGTACTTC.

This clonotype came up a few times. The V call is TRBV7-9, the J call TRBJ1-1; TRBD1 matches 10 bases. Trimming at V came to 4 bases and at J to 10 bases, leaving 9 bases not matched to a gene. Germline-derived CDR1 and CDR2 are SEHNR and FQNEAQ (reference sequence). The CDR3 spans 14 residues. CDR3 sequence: CASSYATGGIGAFF. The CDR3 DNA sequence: TGTGCCAGCAGCTACGCGACAGGGGGCATCGGAGCTTTCTTT. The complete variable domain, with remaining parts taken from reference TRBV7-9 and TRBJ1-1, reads DTGVSQNPRHKITKRGQNVTFRCDPISEHNRLYWYRQTLGQGPEFLTYFQNEAQLEKSRLLSDRFSAERPKGSFSTLEIQRTEQGDSAMYLCASSYATGGIGAFFGQGTRLTVV.